This T cell receptor (beta chain) was recovered during a study of blood T cell repertoires in COVID-19. Across the study: Sample material is recorded as cDNA or gDNA derived from T cells, B-cell-depleted T cells, or PBMCs.

Participants, 18 to 89 years old, spanned about two dozen US areas. All recovered Cohort 3 donors got two negative PCRs, got clearance, or saw symptom resolution. CDR3 length: 12 amino acids. Germline-derived CDR1 and CDR2 are LGHNA and YNFKEQ. V gave up 0 bases and J gave up 8 bases, with 5 bases separating them. Study processing details: It was from reference gene primer amplification that nucleated cell counts were estimated. TCRdb's table, derived via immunoSEQ multiplex PCR, lists solely in-frame clones and lacks some. The DNA gave D and trimming, while V, J and clone size come from that table. The sample shows 200,000 or so clones, about 85% of them seen only once.

The chain combines TRBV4-2 with TRBJ2-1; no clear D. The material sequenced was PBMCs or T cells enriched from blood (not recorded which). This sequence originates from a woman aged 25 to 45 who had recovered from COVID-19. The CDR3 bases are TGTGCCAGCAGCCAAGATGGAGATGAGCAGTTCTTC. Amino acids: CASSQDGDEQFF.